A selection of T cell receptor beta chains follows, all from one sample in a study of blood T cells in healthy people across ages. Via MiXCR, TCRdb re-called the 5' RACE reads, giving one row per CDR3 protein. The sample lists over a million distinct CDR3 sequences; more than 35% were seen once. Sequencing input: blood. These receptors all stem from a woman in her sixties or seventies in good health. CDR3s include the opening cysteine and the closing phenylalanine or tryptophan. Fields, in order: V gene, clone size, CDR3 length, J gene, D gene, CDR3 protein, CDR3 DNA. D genes are given only for firm matches. The size field is filled for only some rows; it gives once, few, many or a size class.

>TRBV3-1|-|15|TRBJ2-5|-
CASSQDSRNRGTQYF
TGTGCCAGCAGCCAAGATTCCAGAAATAGAGGGACCCAGTACTTC
>TRBV4-2|-|16|TRBJ2-5|TRBD2
CASSQGDAGGVETQYF
TGTGCCAGCAGCCAAGGAGATGCGGGAGGTGTAGAGACCCAGTACTTC
>TRBV25-1|-|16|TRBJ2-5|-
CASSESGRKAGETQYF
TGTGCCAGCAGTGAATCAGGGCGCAAGGCTGGAGAGACCCAGTACTTC
>TRBV7-3|few|15|TRBJ1-4|TRBD1
CASSSGTGADEKLFF
TGTGCCAGCAGCTCCGGGACAGGGGCGGATGAAAAACTGTTTTTT
>TRBV6-5|-|14|TRBJ1-5|-
CASSMHRDGQPQHF
TGTGCCAGCAGTATGCACAGGGATGGGCAGCCCCAGCATTTT
>TRBV20-1|few|15|TRBJ2-3|-
CSARDTGRSADTQYF
TGCAGTGCTAGAGATACAGGGCGGTCGGCAGATACGCAGTATTTT
>TRBV2|-|16|TRBJ2-1|-
CASRGDPASSYNEQFF
TGTGCCAGCAGGGGAGACCCGGCGAGCTCCTACAATGAGCAGTTCTTC
>TRBV10-2|many|13|TRBJ2-7|-
CASRRGNFYEQYF
TGCGCCAGCAGGAGGGGGAACTTTTACGAGCAGTACTTC
>TRBV10-3|-|15|TRBJ2-7|-
CAISESLALSNEQYF
TGTGCCATCAGTGAGTCGCTAGCTCTTTCGAACGAGCAGTACTTC
>TRBV12-3/TRBV12-4|-|15|TRBJ2-7|-
CASTLNRAGSYEQYF
TGTGCCAGCACCCTCAACCGGGCGGGCTCCTACGAGCAGTACTTC
>TRBV4-1|-|15|TRBJ2-7|-
CASSQEGYLSYEQYF
TGCGCCAGCAGCCAAGAGGGGTATCTCTCCTACGAGCAGTACTTC
>TRBV12-3/TRBV12-4|few|15|TRBJ2-1|TRBD1
CASKPTGTVPNEQFF
TGTGCCAGCAAACCCACCGGGACAGTGCCTAATGAGCAGTTCTTC
>TRBV29-1|-|15|TRBJ2-7|TRBD2
CSVESASGKINEQYF
TGCAGCGTTGAGTCGGCTAGCGGGAAGATCAATGAGCAGTACTTC
>TRBV7-3|-|14|TRBJ1-1|TRBD1
CASSRTGLNTEAFF
TGTGCCAGCAGCCGGACAGGATTGAACACTGAAGCTTTCTTT
>TRBV5-4|few|15|TRBJ2-7|TRBD1
CASSLIHDRGNEQYF
TGTGCCAGCAGCCTAATACATGACAGGGGGAACGAGCAGTACTTC
>TRBV15|few|15|TRBJ2-3|-
CATSRVGGVTDTQYF
TGTGCCACCAGCAGAGTGGGGGGCGTAACAGATACGCAGTATTTT
>TRBV5-6|-|12|TRBJ1-6|-
CASSYGVSPLHF
TGTGCCAGCAGCTATGGGGTTTCACCCCTCCACTTT
>TRBV5-1|-|13|TRBJ2-5|-
CASSVAAYNEQYF
TGCGCCAGCAGCGTGGCGGCATACAATGAGCAGTACTTC
>TRBV29-1|few|13|TRBJ2-2|-
CSVELESTGELFF
TGCAGCGTTGAGTTGGAAAGCACCGGGGAGCTGTTTTTT
>TRBV12-3/TRBV12-4|-|12|TRBJ1-2|-
CASGRDIYGYTF
TGTGCCAGCGGCAGGGACATTTATGGCTACACCTTC
>TRBV9|-|14|TRBJ2-7|-
CASSVSQGTYEQYF
TGTGCCAGCAGCGTATCTCAGGGCACCTACGAGCAGTACTTC
>TRBV11-2|-|14|TRBJ2-1|-
CASSLDPYYNEQFF
TGTGCCAGCAGCTTAGACCCTTATTACAATGAGCAGTTCTTC
>TRBV29-1|-|17|TRBJ2-7|TRBD1
CSVDDPNTTGAAYEQYF
TGCAGCGTTGACGATCCTAACACGACAGGGGCTGCCTACGAGCAGTACTTC
>TRBV4-2|few|21|TRBJ2-5|TRBD2
CASSPRDRRLAGADVEETQYF
TGTGCCAGCAGCCCTCGGGACAGAAGGCTAGCGGGAGCTGATGTAGAAGAGACCCAGTACTTC